A selection of T cell receptor beta chains follows, all from one sample in a study of blood T cells in healthy people across ages. Each CDR3 protein gets one entry after TCRdb re-called the 5' RACE reads with MiXCR. There are over 1.5 million distinct CDR3 sequences in the sample; approximately 50% occur only once, and approximately 2% lies in the top ten. The sample consisted of blood. The receptors here all came from a woman between 40 and 50 years old in good health. Both conserved end residues are part of each CDR3. D genes are given only for firm matches. Part of the rows lack a size; the others show once, few, many or a class for expanded clones.

clone_size: few
v_call: TRBV12-3/TRBV12-4
j_call: TRBJ2-3
d_call: -
cdr3_aa: CASSLGVGQRTDTQYF
cdr3_nt: TGTGCCAGCAGTTTAGGAGTAGGGCAACGCACAGATACGCAGTATTTT

clone_size: -
v_call: TRBV9
j_call: TRBJ1-4
d_call: TRBD1
cdr3_aa: CASSHGHRDRDNEKLFF
cdr3_nt: TGTGCCAGCAGCCACGGCCACCGGGACAGAGATAATGAAAAACTGTTTTTT

clone_size: -
v_call: TRBV28
j_call: TRBJ2-3
d_call: TRBD2
cdr3_aa: CASSFQRGGADTQYF
cdr3_nt: TGTGCCAGCAGTTTCCAGCGGGGGGGCGCAGATACGCAGTATTTT

clone_size: -
v_call: TRBV20-1
j_call: TRBJ1-5
d_call: -
cdr3_aa: CSATLQGHQHF
cdr3_nt: TGCAGTGCTACCCTCCAGGGACACCAGCATTTT

clone_size: -
v_call: TRBV12-3/TRBV12-4
j_call: TRBJ1-2
d_call: -
cdr3_aa: CASSLGLISINYGYTF
cdr3_nt: TGTGCCAGCAGTTTGGGGCTGATCTCAATCAACTATGGCTACACCTTC

clone_size: -
v_call: TRBV29-1
j_call: TRBJ2-4
d_call: -
cdr3_aa: CSVLWLAKNSQYF
cdr3_nt: TGCAGCGTTTTATGGCTAGCCAAAAACAGTCAGTACTTC

clone_size: many
v_call: TRBV5-1
j_call: TRBJ2-1
d_call: -
cdr3_aa: CASSWDGSSYNEQFF
cdr3_nt: TGCGCCAGCAGCTGGGACGGTAGCTCCTACAATGAGCAGTTCTTC

clone_size: -
v_call: TRBV27
j_call: TRBJ1-2
d_call: TRBD1
cdr3_aa: CASSRKPTGDYGYTF
cdr3_nt: TGTGCCAGCAGCAGAAAGCCTACAGGGGACTATGGCTACACCTTC

clone_size: -
v_call: TRBV6-5
j_call: TRBJ2-2
d_call: -
cdr3_aa: CASSYGPAGYTGELFF
cdr3_nt: TGTGCCAGCAGTTACGGACCAGCGGGCTACACCGGGGAGCTGTTTTTT

clone_size: -
v_call: TRBV7-9
j_call: TRBJ2-5
d_call: -
cdr3_aa: CASSIPTVIETQYF
cdr3_nt: TGTGCCAGCAGCATCCCGACGGTTATAGAGACCCAGTACTTC

clone_size: -
v_call: TRBV4-3
j_call: TRBJ2-7
d_call: -
cdr3_aa: CASSQGKTGSSYEQYF
cdr3_nt: TGCGCCAGCAGCCAAGGGAAAACAGGGAGCTCCTACGAGCAGTACTTC

clone_size: few
v_call: TRBV20-1
j_call: TRBJ2-7
d_call: TRBD2
cdr3_aa: CSAREATSGTAYEQYF
cdr3_nt: TGCAGTGCTAGAGAGGCGACTAGCGGGACTGCCTACGAGCAGTACTTC

clone_size: -
v_call: TRBV20-1
j_call: TRBJ1-6
d_call: -
cdr3_aa: CSARGPNSPLHF
cdr3_nt: TGCAGTGCTAGGGGTCCGAATTCACCCCTCCACTTT

clone_size: few
v_call: TRBV5-1
j_call: TRBJ2-1
d_call: TRBD1
cdr3_aa: CASSLETGGAFSEQFF
cdr3_nt: TGCGCCAGCAGCTTGGAGACAGGGGGCGCGTTTAGTGAGCAGTTCTTC

clone_size: -
v_call: TRBV20-1
j_call: TRBJ2-1
d_call: -
cdr3_aa: CSARPLRGRGAEQFF
cdr3_nt: TGCAGTGCTAGACCGCTGAGAGGGCGGGGAGCTGAGCAGTTCTTC

clone_size: -
v_call: TRBV5-1
j_call: TRBJ2-5
d_call: -
cdr3_aa: CASSLDPGQTQYF
cdr3_nt: TGCGCCAGCAGCTTGGACCCGGGCCAGACCCAGTACTTC

clone_size: few
v_call: TRBV6-1
j_call: TRBJ2-7
d_call: -
cdr3_aa: CASRRVAYEQYF
cdr3_nt: TGTGCCAGCAGAAGGGTCGCCTACGAGCAGTACTTC

clone_size: -
v_call: TRBV15
j_call: TRBJ1-5
d_call: -
cdr3_aa: CATSRQGINQPQHF
cdr3_nt: TGTGCCACCAGCAGACAGGGGATCAATCAGCCCCAGCATTTT

clone_size: few
v_call: TRBV4-3
j_call: TRBJ2-7
d_call: TRBD1
cdr3_aa: CASSQDLMGDRGPYEQYF
cdr3_nt: TGCGCCAGCAGCCAAGATCTGATGGGGGACAGGGGGCCCTACGAGCAGTACTTC

clone_size: -
v_call: TRBV28
j_call: TRBJ2-1
d_call: TRBD2
cdr3_aa: CASSLIWRGVGNEQFF
cdr3_nt: TGTGCCAGCAGTTTAATTTGGCGGGGGGTAGGAAATGAGCAGTTCTTC

clone_size: -
v_call: TRBV5-1
j_call: TRBJ2-7
d_call: -
cdr3_aa: CASTAGAGSYEQYF
cdr3_nt: TGCGCCAGCACCGCTGGGGCAGGGTCCTACGAGCAGTACTTC

clone_size: -
v_call: TRBV27
j_call: TRBJ1-5
d_call: -
cdr3_aa: CASSLQPGTEAHF
cdr3_nt: TGTGCCAGCAGTTTACAACCCGGGACCGAGGCGCATTTT

clone_size: -
v_call: TRBV28
j_call: TRBJ2-5
d_call: TRBD1
cdr3_aa: CASRTHRGSETQYF
cdr3_nt: TGTGCCAGCAGGACCCACAGGGGATCCGAGACCCAGTACTTC

clone_size: many
v_call: TRBV24-1
j_call: TRBJ2-1
d_call: TRBD1
cdr3_aa: CATSDPGTGGYNEQFF
cdr3_nt: TGTGCCACCAGTGATCCCGGGACAGGGGGCTACAATGAGCAGTTCTTC

clone_size: few
v_call: TRBV6-5
j_call: TRBJ1-2
d_call: -
cdr3_aa: CASSYDPGVLGGYTF
cdr3_nt: TGTGCCAGCAGTTACGATCCCGGGGTTCTAGGGGGCTACACCTTC

clone_size: few
v_call: TRBV20-1
j_call: TRBJ2-5
d_call: TRBD2
cdr3_aa: CSARTIGTSWETQYF
cdr3_nt: TGCAGTGCTAGAACGATTGGGACTAGTTGGGAGACCCAGTACTTC

clone_size: -
v_call: TRBV20-1
j_call: TRBJ1-2
d_call: -
cdr3_aa: CSERSFWSSYGYTF
cdr3_nt: TGCAGTGAAAGGTCTTTTTGGTCGAGCTATGGCTACACCTTC

clone_size: once
v_call: TRBV4-3
j_call: TRBJ2-5
d_call: TRBD2
cdr3_aa: CASSQEPAGGMETQYF
cdr3_nt: TGCGCCAGCAGCCAAGAGCCAGCGGGGGGGATGGAGACCCAGTACTTC

clone_size: -
v_call: TRBV20-1
j_call: TRBJ1-1
d_call: -
cdr3_aa: CSARDRGGGNTEAFF
cdr3_nt: TGCAGTGCTAGAGATCGGGGGGGCGGGAACACTGAAGCTTTCTTT

clone_size: once
v_call: TRBV6-2/TRBV6-3
j_call: TRBJ1-1
d_call: -
cdr3_aa: CASRDSANTEAFF
cdr3_nt: TGTGCCAGCAGGGACAGCGCGAACACTGAAGCTTTCTTT

clone_size: -
v_call: TRBV27
j_call: TRBJ2-1
d_call: TRBD1
cdr3_aa: CASRTTGATYNEQFF
cdr3_nt: TGTGCCAGCAGGACCACAGGGGCTACCTACAATGAGCAGTTCTTC

clone_size: -
v_call: TRBV11-2
j_call: TRBJ2-7
d_call: -
cdr3_aa: CASSSREGAREQYF
cdr3_nt: TGTGCCAGCAGCTCCAGGGAGGGGGCGAGAGAGCAGTACTTC

clone_size: -
v_call: TRBV20-1
j_call: TRBJ2-7
d_call: TRBD2
cdr3_aa: CSAPAAASGYNEQYF
cdr3_nt: TGCAGTGCTCCCGCGGCGGCTAGCGGGTACAATGAGCAGTACTTC

clone_size: few
v_call: TRBV9
j_call: TRBJ2-3
d_call: TRBD1
cdr3_aa: CASSVWTGQGTDTQYF
cdr3_nt: TGTGCCAGCAGCGTTTGGACAGGGCAGGGGACAGATACGCAGTATTTT

clone_size: few
v_call: TRBV5-1
j_call: TRBJ2-5
d_call: TRBD2
cdr3_aa: CASTVTSGQETQYF
cdr3_nt: TGCGCCAGCACCGTGACTAGCGGACAAGAGACCCAGTACTTC

clone_size: -
v_call: TRBV5-1
j_call: TRBJ2-3
d_call: -
cdr3_aa: CASRVMGSDTQYF
cdr3_nt: TGCGCCAGCAGGGTAATGGGTTCAGATACGCAGTATTTT

clone_size: few
v_call: TRBV4-3
j_call: TRBJ2-5
d_call: -
cdr3_aa: CASSPSQGTQETQYF
cdr3_nt: TGCGCCAGCAGCCCCTCTCAGGGAACCCAAGAGACCCAGTACTTC

clone_size: -
v_call: TRBV3-1
j_call: TRBJ1-6
d_call: TRBD1
cdr3_aa: CASSQLSGTGADSPLHF
cdr3_nt: TGTGCCAGCAGCCAACTCTCCGGGACAGGGGCAGATTCACCCCTCCACTTT

clone_size: many
v_call: TRBV24-1
j_call: TRBJ2-7
d_call: -
cdr3_aa: CATEEDYTYEQYF
cdr3_nt: TGTGCCACCGAAGAAGATTACACCTACGAGCAGTACTTC

clone_size: -
v_call: TRBV6-1
j_call: TRBJ1-6
d_call: TRBD1
cdr3_aa: CASSRDRGGTYNSPLHF
cdr3_nt: TGTGCCAGCAGCCGTGACAGGGGAGGAACCTATAATTCACCCCTCCACTTT

clone_size: -
v_call: TRBV9
j_call: TRBJ2-6
d_call: TRBD2
cdr3_aa: CASSAAGGWNVLTF
cdr3_nt: TGTGCCAGCAGTGCCGCGGGGGGCTGGAACGTCCTGACTTTC

clone_size: -
v_call: TRBV24-1
j_call: TRBJ2-5
d_call: -
cdr3_aa: CATSAPGRDINPETQYF
cdr3_nt: TGTGCCACCAGTGCCCCCGGAAGGGACATTAACCCGGAGACCCAGTACTTC

clone_size: -
v_call: TRBV6-2/TRBV6-3
j_call: TRBJ2-1
d_call: -
cdr3_aa: CASSYLSSFSYNEQFF
cdr3_nt: TGTGCCAGCAGTTACCTCTCTAGCTTCTCCTACAATGAGCAGTTCTTC

clone_size: -
v_call: TRBV4-1
j_call: TRBJ2-5
d_call: -
cdr3_aa: CASSHSQPGFQETQYF
cdr3_nt: TGCGCCAGCAGCCACTCCCAACCGGGATTCCAAGAGACCCAGTACTTC

clone_size: -
v_call: TRBV6-2/TRBV6-3
j_call: TRBJ2-5
d_call: -
cdr3_aa: CASSYSRVAQETQYF
cdr3_nt: TGTGCCAGCAGTTACTCGAGGGTAGCGCAAGAGACCCAGTACTTC

clone_size: once
v_call: TRBV18
j_call: TRBJ1-1
d_call: -
cdr3_aa: CASSPLQSTEAFF
cdr3_nt: TGTGCCAGCTCACCACTACAGAGCACTGAAGCTTTCTTT

clone_size: many
v_call: TRBV7-9
j_call: TRBJ2-5
d_call: TRBD1
cdr3_aa: CASSPGQYQETQYF
cdr3_nt: TGTGCCAGCAGCCCGGGACAGTACCAAGAGACCCAGTACTTC

clone_size: -
v_call: TRBV29-1
j_call: TRBJ2-1
d_call: TRBD2
cdr3_aa: CSVDWSASGGEYDEQFF
cdr3_nt: TGCAGCGTTGATTGGTCGGCTAGCGGAGGGGAGTACGATGAGCAGTTCTTC